The 24 T cell receptor beta chains below were found in one sample sequenced in a study of cytomegalovirus exposure and HLA in healthy donors. The study ran its PCR with 60 Vbeta and 13 Jbeta primers. Clones were read by immunoSEQ multiplex PCR, and TCRdb kept only the in-frame ones, dropping some. The sample has tens of thousands of clones; more than 70% are singletons. Sequences were obtained from PBMCs. The receptors come from a man in his sixties in good health and CMV-seronegative.

This clone was recorded a few times. The chain is built from TRBV5-5 and TRBJ1-5; maybe TRBD1 (5 bases). The length of the CDR3 is 16 residues. Germline V gives CDR1 SGHKS, CDR2 YYEKEE (reference sequence). V lost 1 base to trimming and J lost 1 base, with 12 bases between them. For the CDR3, the DNA is TGTGCCAGCAGCTTGCAACAGGATACGAGCAATCAGCCCCAGCATTTT. Protein: CASSLQQDTSNQPQHF.

The chain carries TRBV11-2 and TRBJ2-7; D ambiguous. In germline, CDR1 is SGHAT, CDR2 FQNNGV. Trimming shortened V by 4 bases and J by 6 bases, and 13 bases separated the two germline ends. This CDR3 is built from 13 residues. CDR3: CASSSSSRGEQYF. CDR3 nucleotide sequence: TGTGCCAGCAGCTCGAGTTCGAGAGGCGAGCAGTACTTC.

The V and J genes are TRBV18 and TRBJ1-1; tentatively, D is TRBD1 (6 bases). Germline values: CDR1 KGHSH, CDR2 LQKENI. V was clipped by 0 bases and J by 5 bases, with 10 bases between them. The CDR3 spans 14 residues. This CDR3 reads CASSPPGGSTEAFF. The CDR3 nucleotides read TGTGCCAGCTCACCACCAGGGGGATCGACTGAAGCTTTCTTT.

This clone was seen once. CDR3 DNA sequence: TGTGCCAGCCGCTATACCGGGGGGGGTGAAAAACTGTTTTTT. Translating it yields CASRYTGGGEKLFF. This chain connects TRBV2 to TRBJ1-4, with a weak D call TRBD1 (5 bases). The germline gives CDR1 SNHLY, CDR2 FYNNEI. V was cut by 8 bases and J by 7 bases, with 17 bases left in between. The CDR3 is 14 residues long.

This clone was detected only once. CDR3 residues: CASSPGRGGGYTDTQYF. In nucleotides, the CDR3 is TGTGCCAGCAGCCCTGGGAGGGGCGGGGGGTACACAGATACGCAGTATTTT. The rearrangement joins TRBV5-6 to TRBJ2-3; 8 nucleotides line up with TRBD2. The CDR3 is made up of 17 amino acids. Germline trimming cut 4 bases from V and 2 bases from J; bases unmatched to any gene: 12. Germline V gene lookup returns CDR1 SGHDT and CDR2 YYEEEE.

The chain uses TRBV7-9 and TRBJ2-7; D is perhaps TRBD2 (6 bases). CDR1 SEHNR and CDR2 FQNEAQ come from the germline V gene (reference sequence). This CDR3 region has 14 residues. Trimming cost V 7 bases and J 4 bases, with 17 bases left between them. The CDR3 DNA reads as TGTGCCAGCACCTCGGGCGGGGACCCTTACGAGCAGTACTTC. This sequence encodes CASTSGGDPYEQYF.

This CDR3 is CASSYGKRGASGELFF. The CDR3 DNA is TGTGCCAGCAGTTACGGAAAGCGGGGGGCTTCCGGGGAGCTGTTTTTT. The V and J genes are TRBV6-5 and TRBJ2-2; TRBD2 agrees at 9 bases. Germline assignment: CDR1 MNHEY and CDR2 SVGAGI. This CDR3 spans 16 amino acids. V dropped 2 bases and J dropped 6; count of bases not matched to a gene: 7.

The chain combines TRBV6-1 with TRBJ1-1; D gene unclear. Germline CDR1 reads MNHNS; CDR2 reads SASEGT. The CDR3 is 13 residues long. Trimming removed 0 bases at V and 6 bases at J, with 8 bases between. CDR3 sequence: CASSEAVRAEAFF. For the CDR3, the DNA is TGTGCCAGCAGTGAAGCGGTCCGAGCTGAAGCTTTCTTT.

This clone showed up just a few times. The chain carries TRBV10-1 and TRBJ1-2; 9 bases are shared with TRBD1. The J segment lost 4 bases and the V segment lost 6 bases, leaving 9 bases of the junction unmatched. The germline V gene has CDR1 WNHNN and CDR2 SYGVQD (reference sequence). The length of the CDR3 is 15 residues. The CDR3 spells CASSEPGQGPYGYTF. In DNA, the CDR3 is TGCGCCAGCAGCGAGCCGGGACAGGGCCCCTATGGCTACACCTTC.

The J gene is TRBJ2-1, the V gene TRBV9; TRBD2 is a possible D gene (6 bases). CDR1 and CDR2 from the germline V gene are SGDLS and YYNGEE. The V and J ends lost 4 bases and 9 bases respectively, with 17 bases between them. The CDR3 extends over 14 amino acids. The CDR3 nucleotides are TGTGCCAGCAGCCCAGGGCCCGGGGGTGGTGAGCAGTTCTTC. Protein: CASSPGPGGGEQFF.

About this clone: At one end the junction does not follow the germline gene, possibly because of a read error. The J gene is TRBJ1-6, the V gene TRBV7-9, with D uncertain. This CDR3 spans 14 amino acids. Per the germline V gene, CDR1 is SEHNR and CDR2 is FQNEAQ (reference sequence). The CDR3, as DNA: TGTTCCAGCAGCCCTGGCCTTAATAATTCACCCCTCCACTTT. It is translated as CSSSPGLNNSPLHF.

The V call is TRBV10-1, the J call TRBJ2-7; 9 nucleotides agree with TRBD2. V trimming: 0 bases; J trimming: 1 base; junction bases outside the gene matches: 4. The CDR3 runs 16 residues. Germline V gene sequence: CDR1 WNHNN, CDR2 SYGVQD (reference sequence). The CDR3: CASSESRLAGSYEQYF. The CDR3 nucleotides are TGCGCCAGCAGTGAGTCACGGCTAGCGGGGTCCTACGAGCAGTACTTC.

This clone was found a few times. J is TRBJ1-3 and V is TRBV10-3, with 8 bases that match TRBD1. V shed 10 bases and J 2 bases; nucleotides not matched to a gene: 7. This CDR3 spans 14 amino acids. CDR1 is ENHRY and CDR2 is SYGVKD in the germline V gene. In nucleotides, the CDR3 is TGTGCCACAGGACAGGGTGGGACTGGAAACACCATATATTTT. Translating gives CATGQGGTGNTIYF.

The J gene is TRBJ1-6, the V gene TRBV29-1, with D perhaps matching TRBD1 (5 bases). The CDR3 covers 12 residues. The V gene's germline CDR1 is SQVTM and CDR2 ANQGSEA. In DNA form, the CDR3 reads TGCAGTGTCCAGACAGATAATTCACCCCTCCACTTT. Translated: CSVQTDNSPLHF. Combining the CDR3 with reference TRBV29-1 and TRBJ1-6 gives the whole variable domain SAVISQKPSRDICQRGTSLTIQCQVDSQVTMMFWYRQQPGQSLTLIATANQGSEATYESGFVIDKFPISRPNLTFSTLTVSNMSPEDSSIYLCSVQTDNSPLHFGNGTRLTVT.

The CDR3 is CASSATGTSGGAEQFF. The CDR3 region has the DNA TGTGCCAGCAGCGCCACCGGGACTAGCGGGGGGGCTGAGCAGTTCTTC. V usage is TRBV9 and J usage is TRBJ2-1; 16 bases align to TRBD2. The trim removed 3 bases at V and 9 bases at J, leaving 6 bases unmatched. Germline-derived CDR1 and CDR2 are SGDLS and YYNGEE. CDR3 size: 16 residues.

The V call is TRBV9, the J call TRBJ1-1; D is unresolved. Germline CDR1 and CDR2: SGDLS and YYNGEE. The CDR3 length is 15 residues. V lost 2 bases and J lost 0, with 11 bases in between. In DNA, the CDR3 is TGTGCCAGCAGCGTTCGAGACAACCTGAACACTGAAGCTTTCTTT. Its protein product is CASSVRDNLNTEAFF.

About this clone: At one of its ends the junction is not consistent with the germline gene, which may arise from a read error. Within the sample, other DNA sequences also encode this same CDR3. V is TRBV30 and J is TRBJ2-7; TRBD2 might be the D (5 bases). The CDR3 covers 13 residues. CDR1 and CDR2 from the germline V gene are GTSNPN and SVGIG (reference sequence). CDR3 bases: TGTGCCTGGAGTAGCGGTGACACGGGCGAGCAGTACTTT. Encoded protein: CAWSSGDTGEQYF.

This clone was counted only a few times. The chain combines TRBV29-1 with TRBJ2-7; TRBD1 aligns across 10 bases. The CDR3 covers 14 residues. V dropped 6 bases and J dropped 7; count of bases not matched to a gene: 12. Germline V CDR1 and CDR2: SQVTM, ANQGSEA. CDR3 loop: CSVDAGTGAWEQYF. The CDR3 DNA follows: TGCAGCGTGGATGCGGGGACAGGGGCCTGGGAGCAGTACTTC.

The chain recombines TRBV7-3 with TRBJ2-1; no clear D. Trimming removed 5 bases at V and 0 bases at J, with 11 bases between. The CDR3 contains 15 residues. Germline values: CDR1 SGHTA, CDR2 FQGTGA. The CDR3 loop is CASSLDSSSYNEQFF. Here the CDR3 DNA reads TGTGCCAGCAGCCTAGACTCCTCCTCCTACAATGAGCAGTTCTTC.

The V gene is TRBV19, the J gene TRBJ1-5; the D gene is possibly TRBD1 (5 bases). This CDR3 has 14 residues. Between the trimmed V and J ends, which lost 5 bases and 4 bases, there was a span of 12 bases. Germline V gene data show CDR1 as LNHDA and CDR2 as SQIVND (reference sequence). The CDR3 DNA reads TGTGCCAGTAGTGACAGAGTCGCGAATCAGCCCCAGCATTTT. This translates into CASSDRVANQPQHF. The whole variable domain, remainder taken from reference TRBV19 and TRBJ1-5, is DGGITQSPKYLFRKEGQNVTLSCEQNLNHDAMYWYRQDPGQGLRLIYYSQIVNDFQKGDIAEGYSVSREKKESFPLTVTSAQKNPTAFYLCASSDRVANQPQHFGDGTRLSIL.

The chain combines TRBV6-1 with TRBJ1-1; D is perhaps TRBD1 (5 bases). The germline V gene encodes CDR1 MNHNS and CDR2 SASEGT. Trimming left V 7 bases short and J 1 base short, with 13 bases between. CDR3 length equals 14 residues. This CDR3 reads CASTYGAANTEAFF. CDR3 DNA: TGTGCCAGCACCTATGGGGCGGCGAACACTGAAGCTTTCTTT.

The chain links TRBV7-3 to TRBJ1-2; 10 nucleotides line up with TRBD1. Germline V gives CDR1 SGHTA, CDR2 FQGTGA. The CDR3 spans 14 residues. V trimming: 5 bases; J trimming: 3 bases; junction bases outside the gene matches: 3. The CDR3 is CASSTTGGDYGYTF. In DNA form, the CDR3 reads TGTGCCAGCAGCACGACAGGGGGCGACTATGGCTACACCTTC.

V and J are TRBV6-1 and TRBJ1-1, with 8 positions matching TRBD1. Germline V gives CDR1 MNHNS, CDR2 SASEGT. The CDR3 runs to 15 residues. J was trimmed by 0 bases and V by 6 bases; bases with no gene match: 6. CDR3 nucleotide sequence: TGTGCCAGCAGACGACAGGGGCTAATGAACACTGAAGCTTTCTTT. Translating it yields CASRRQGLMNTEAFF.

Comments on this clone: A read error may produce the germline difference seen at one junction end. The chain recombines TRBV6-5 with TRBJ2-5; 7 bases agree with TRBD1. CDR1 and CDR2 from the germline V gene are MNHEY and SVGAGI. This CDR3 has 15 amino acids. CDR3 amino acids: CASRDRDLYQVTQYF. DNA of the CDR3: TGTGCCAGCAGAGACAGGGACCTATACCAAGTGACCCAGTACTTC.